The text below deals with one T cell receptor (beta chain). Germline values: CDR1 GTSNPN, CDR2 SVGIG (reference sequence). This CDR3 is built from 14 residues. V shed 1 base and J 4 bases; nucleotides not matched to a gene: 3. PCR involved 60 Vbeta and 13 Jbeta primers. Generated by immunoSEQ multiplex PCR, the TCRdb table keeps only in-frame clones and is missing some. The repertoire consists of about 96,000 clones, with approximately 74% occurring once and the leading ten covering roughly 3%. The data were taken from a study of cytomegalovirus exposure and HLA in healthy donors. Sequenced sample: PBMCs. The chain uses TRBV30 and TRBJ1-3; 8 nucleotides match TRBD1. The sequence was obtained from a female donor in good health and CMV-seropositive. CDR3 loop: CAWSARGQGNTIYF. The CDR3 nucleotides are TGTGCCTGGAGTGCCAGGGGGCAGGGAAACACCATATATTTT.